The 7 T cell receptor beta chains reported below all come from one sample, sequenced in a study of blood T cell repertoires in COVID-19. TCRdb's table, derived via immunoSEQ multiplex PCR, lists solely in-frame clones and lacks some. Of about 220,000 clones listed, 85% to 90% were seen once; the top ten hold approximately 3.5%. Sequences were obtained from PBMCs or T cells enriched from blood (not recorded which). The receptors come from a woman younger than 30 in a cohort exposed to, infected with or recovered from COVID-19 (not recorded which).

This clone is a singleton in its sample. This chain joins TRBV5-3 and TRBJ1-5; D call uncertain. TRBV5-3 is placed among ORFs of uncertain function. This CDR3 spans 14 amino acids. V dropped 4 bases and J dropped 3 bases, with 11 bases sitting between them. The CDR3 loop reads CARSQLEFNQPQHF. For the CDR3, the DNA is TGTGCCAGAAGCCAGCTGGAGTTCAATCAGCCCCAGCATTTT.

J is TRBJ1-6 and V is TRBV7-3; a possible D gene is TRBD1 (5 bases). The length of the CDR3 is 16 residues. Germline V gene sequence: CDR1 SGHTA, CDR2 FQGTGA. V was clipped by 5 bases and J by 7 bases, with 18 bases between them. CDR3 DNA sequence: TGTGCCAGCAGCCCGCGCGAAAGGGGAGGAAATTCACCCCTCCACTTT. Its translation: CASSPRERGGNSPLHF.

The chain couples TRBV6-1 to TRBJ2-5, with D possibly being TRBD1 (5 bases). CDR3 length: 15 residues. Germline CDR1 is MNHNS and CDR2 is SASEGT. Trimming took 6 bases from V and 1 from J, leaving 15 bases between them. CDR3 DNA sequence: TGTGCCAGCAGCCGCCCCGTCGACAGCCAAGAGACCCAGTACTTC. It specifies CASSRPVDSQETQYF.

This sequence joins TRBV24-1 and TRBJ1-2; TRBD1 agrees at 9 bases. CDR1 and CDR2 (germline): KGHDR, SFDVKD. The CDR3 sequence is 15 residues long. J was trimmed by 4 bases and V by 4 bases; bases with no gene match: 6. Here the CDR3 reads CATSEGQGPGYGYTF. DNA of the CDR3: TGTGCCACCAGTGAGGGACAGGGCCCTGGCTATGGCTACACCTTC.

This clone was picked up a small number of times. The chain joins TRBV29-1 to TRBJ2-2, with D perhaps TRBD1 (6 bases). V lost 6 bases and J 6 bases, leaving 8 bases between the germline ends. This CDR3 is 11 amino acids long. Germline V gives CDR1 SQVTM, CDR2 ANQGSEA. The CDR3 nucleotides read TGCAGCGTGCAGGGGTCCGGGGAGCTGTTTTTT. Its protein is CSVQGSGELFF.

V usage is TRBV7-9 and J usage is TRBJ1-2; 9 bases are a match to TRBD1. Germline V gene sequence: CDR1 SEHNR, CDR2 FQNEAQ (reference sequence). V was pared by 5 bases and J by 4 bases, with 11 bases of the junction left unmatched. The CDR3 is 16 residues long. CDR3 in DNA: TGTGCCAGCAGCGCGTCCGGGACAGGGACCTTCTATGGCTACACCTTC. It encodes CASSASGTGTFYGYTF.

This chain connects TRBV2 to TRBJ1-1, with TRBD1 as a possible D gene (5 bases). There are 14 residues in the CDR3. Germline CDR1 reads SNHLY; CDR2 reads FYNNEI. V lost 6 bases and J lost 4, with 15 bases in between. DNA of the CDR3: TGTGCCAGCAGCATCCAGGGTGGTAGCACTGAAGCTTTCTTT. Residues: CASSIQGGSTEAFF.